Listed below are T cell receptor beta chains from one sample, sequenced in a study of blood T cell repertoires in COVID-19. The method was immunoSEQ multiplex PCR; TCRdb's version includes in-frame clones alone and lacks a portion of them. Found here are 100,000 to 130,000 clones, approximately 90% of them singletons; the top ten hold 6.8%. Sequencing was performed on peripheral blood. Receptor source: a man over 45 with active or convalescent COVID-19. Each CDR3 is given without its conserved first and last residue. The order of the fields is J gene, V gene, CDR3 length, CDR3 protein.

TRBJ1-1	TRBV6-6	12	ASSYEVGNTEAF
TRBJ2-1	TRBV6-6	12	ASSPGTGYNEQF
TRBJ1-2	TRBV28	16	ASSSHRTGATGGNGYT
TRBJ1-1	TRBV27	13	ASSIGAGGDTEAF
TRBJ2-7	TRBV7-2	12	ASSQTRDSDEQY
TRBJ1-5	TRBV27	12	ASSSDSPHQPQH
TRBJ2-2	TRBV6-6	13	ASSQGHMVTGELF
TRBJ1-5	TRBV28	13	ASSLLAEFNQPQH
TRBJ1-2	TRBV7-9	15	ASSPSGAGQGIYGYT
TRBJ2-7	TRBV5-1	13	ASSFQDFSSYEQY
TRBJ2-5	TRBV4-1	15	ASSPGTTPSASETQY
TRBJ1-3	TRBV5-4	14	ASSQLQGGLGNTIY
TRBJ1-1	TRBV12-3/TRBV12-4	11	ASRSQGDTEAF
TRBJ1-1	TRBV5-1	14	ASSPDRGWGNTEAF
TRBJ2-2	TRBV19	11	ATQLVNTGELF
TRBJ2-2	TRBV5-4	12	ASSGDRYTGELF
TRBJ2-1	TRBV18	11	ASSPRTGGEQF
TRBJ2-3	TRBV7-6	15	ASSFVGLAGITDTQY
TRBJ1-2	TRBV11-2	11	ASSLAGNYGYT
TRBJ2-7	TRBV27	12	ASSFSGARYEQY
TRBJ1-5	TRBV19	11	ASSSPQNQPQH
TRBJ2-7	TRBV28	13	ASSLGGANMYEQY
TRBJ1-4	TRBV6-5	13	ASRTGQGRNEKLF
TRBJ2-3	TRBV19	13	ASSRASASTDTQY
TRBJ2-1	TRBV2	12	ASRRGTGDNEQF
TRBJ2-7	TRBV7-2	10	ASSLAFFEQY
TRBJ2-5	TRBV11-2	13	ASSLAGGQKETQY
TRBJ2-5	TRBV19	14	ASSIGGQMYQETQY
TRBJ1-5	TRBV19	14	ASSIEAGSSNQPQH
TRBJ2-7	TRBV18	10	ASSPSSYEQY
TRBJ2-7	TRBV5-4	12	ASSSAGGSYEQY
TRBJ1-5	TRBV19	11	ASSAVSNQPQH
TRBJ2-1	TRBV7-9	12	ASSLTAGNHEQF
TRBJ1-3	TRBV7-2	16	ASSFTGTGNVPGNTIY
TRBJ2-6	TRBV6-1	15	ASSEQYRLAGANVLT
TRBJ1-2	TRBV27	15	ASSPRQGASLYYGYT
TRBJ1-3	TRBV4-2	15	ASRRNSDRGGGNTIY
TRBJ2-5	TRBV5-5	12	ASSLRGGRETQY
TRBJ1-5	TRBV6-2/TRBV6-3	16	ASSYSRQDSTLNQPQH
TRBJ2-7	TRBV7-6	13	ASSLQGTGFYEQY
TRBJ1-2	TRBV7-2	14	ASSPYPGQVAYGYT
TRBJ2-1	TRBV6-5	12	ASSYSHYYNEQF
TRBJ1-6	TRBV5-1	13	ASSRWTGDNSPLH
TRBJ2-5	TRBV5-4	12	ASSFLAGEETQY
TRBJ1-1	TRBV7-9	13	ASSPTAGGDTEAF
TRBJ1-2	TRBV24-1	13	ATSDLGGQGFGYT
TRBJ2-6	TRBV4-1	15	ASSQEKGVSGANVLT
TRBJ2-3	TRBV10-2	14	ASSEWGRLNADTQY
TRBJ1-4	TRBV30	15	AWRDPFFGGEVEKLF
TRBJ1-1	TRBV11-2	12	ASRPLQGRTEAF
TRBJ2-1	TRBV25-1	15	ASSVPQTGGSYNEQF
TRBJ1-2	TRBV19	12	ASSRSRGNYGYT
TRBJ1-2	TRBV2	11	ASGDGGGNGYT
TRBJ1-3	TRBV9	13	ASSPREGLGNTIY